This T cell receptor beta chain was recorded in a study of T cell responses to AZD1222 COVID-19 vaccine (dated by TCRdb to about 2021). Context from the whole study: A total of 230 or so trial participants underwent TCR sequencing, of whom some 210 received two doses of AZD1222 and around 25 received two doses of the MenACWY control vaccine. Trial participants were enrolled by age into subgroups of 18-55, 56-69 and 70-plus years, and roughly 150, 30 and 60 TCR-sequenced participants, respectively, were included in these subgroups.

The germline V gene encodes CDR1 GTSNPN and CDR2 SVGIG (reference sequence). Its CDR3 holds 14 amino acids, cysteine through phenylalanine. Only CDR3 DNA remains: 42 bases, in frame from the first base. At the junction V is shortened by 0 bases and J by 2 bases, with 8 bases in between. General study outcomes and caveats: No day 14 peak-response samples were available, so repertoires were characterized only after the peak T cell response. The whole spike protein was spanned by vaccine-associated CD4 TCRs, and dominant responses were seen in regions 160-218 and 743-854. Conclusions about previously exposed vaccinees are limited because only six or seven AZD1222 recipients were SARS-CoV-2 seropositive at baseline. The 56-69-year group was small, and its depth increase did not reach significance, likely because of low power. Spike-specific TCR breadth and depth rose significantly after two AZD1222 doses compared with day 0 and with MenACWY recipients. Nearly half of unique spike-specific TCRs reportedly recognized epitopes outside regions mutated in the B.1.351 and B.1.1.7 variants. Participants were mostly white British and included more females than males, and it was suggested by the authors that clonal diversity may have been underestimated.

The CDR3 regions of human TCRbeta chains were subjected to immunosequencing. As for how the authors treated the data: TCRs in the repertoires were compared against a reference library of SARS-CoV-2-specific TCRs that had been generated with the MIRA antigen-specificity platform. Breadth was defined as the fraction of unique TCRs that were SARS-CoV-2-associated. Depth was defined as the fraction of total T cells that were SARS-CoV-2-associated. Using the MIRA data, each spike-specific TCR was mapped to the spike region that the TCR reacts to and placed in a CD4 or CD8 class. Log10-transformed breadth and depth values were compared by one-way ANOVA with Sidak's multiple comparisons tests. Entries here come from immuneACCESS through TCRdb and include only in-frame sequences with V and J called. Some clones fail to appear in such tables; in the studies checked, an unresolved V gene covers under half of the shortfall, and the cause of the remainder is unknown. Clone size and V and J calls were adopted from that table, with D and trimming inferred from the DNA. In this sample the table shows over 200,000 clones, about 95% of which occur a single time. The ten most abundant clones make up over 1.5% of the sample.

The time point tag for this specimen amounts to: about 28 days (+/-7) after the second vaccine dose. The treatment or condition label, as the study defines it: meningococcal conjugate vaccine given as trial control. Vaccinee samples came from UK trials COV001 and COV002, including a single-blind randomized controlled phase 2/3 trial of AZD1222 (ChAdOx1 nCoV-19) in healthy adults. Trial participant PBMC samples were collected at day 0 and day 28 after the second dose for TCRbeta chain sequencing. About this clone: The antigen this receptor binds is unknown. Qualities for individual bases were not recorded, and no much larger clone is one base off.

The sequences come from peripheral blood, collected 28 days after the second dose of the MenACWY control vaccine. The rearrangement combines TRBV30 with TRBJ1-5; TRBD1 is perhaps the D gene, given 6 matching bases. The sequence was obtained from an adult who received the MenACWY meningococcal vaccine as a control. The CDR3 amino acid sequence is: CAWSVKGGNQPQHF. The DNA sequence follows: TGTGCCTGGAGTGTAAAGGGGGGCAATCAGCCCCAGCATTTT. Extended through the reference TRBV30 and TRBJ1-5 proteins, this CDR3 yields the full variable domain: SQTIHQWPATLVQPVGSPLSLECTVEGTSNPNLYWYRQAAGRGLQLLFYSVGIGQISSEVPQNLSASRPQDRQFILSSKKLLLSDSGFYLCAWSVKGGNQPQHFGDGTRLSIL.